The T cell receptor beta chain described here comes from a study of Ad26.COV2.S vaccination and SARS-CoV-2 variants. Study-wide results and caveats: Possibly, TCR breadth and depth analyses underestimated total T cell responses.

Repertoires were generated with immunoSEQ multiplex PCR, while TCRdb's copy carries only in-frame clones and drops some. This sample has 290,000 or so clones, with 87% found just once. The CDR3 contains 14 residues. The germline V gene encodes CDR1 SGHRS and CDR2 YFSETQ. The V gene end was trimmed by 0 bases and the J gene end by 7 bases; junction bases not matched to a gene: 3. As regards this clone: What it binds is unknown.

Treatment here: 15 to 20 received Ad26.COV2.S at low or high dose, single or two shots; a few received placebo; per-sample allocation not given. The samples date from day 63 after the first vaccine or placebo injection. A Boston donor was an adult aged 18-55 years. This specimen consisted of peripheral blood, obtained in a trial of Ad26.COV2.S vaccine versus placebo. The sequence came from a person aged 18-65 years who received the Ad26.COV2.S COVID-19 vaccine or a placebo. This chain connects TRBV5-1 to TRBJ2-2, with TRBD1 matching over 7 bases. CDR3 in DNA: TGCGCCAGCAGCTTGGCCGCAGGGGGCGGGGAGCTGTTTTTT. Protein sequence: CASSLAAGGGELFF.